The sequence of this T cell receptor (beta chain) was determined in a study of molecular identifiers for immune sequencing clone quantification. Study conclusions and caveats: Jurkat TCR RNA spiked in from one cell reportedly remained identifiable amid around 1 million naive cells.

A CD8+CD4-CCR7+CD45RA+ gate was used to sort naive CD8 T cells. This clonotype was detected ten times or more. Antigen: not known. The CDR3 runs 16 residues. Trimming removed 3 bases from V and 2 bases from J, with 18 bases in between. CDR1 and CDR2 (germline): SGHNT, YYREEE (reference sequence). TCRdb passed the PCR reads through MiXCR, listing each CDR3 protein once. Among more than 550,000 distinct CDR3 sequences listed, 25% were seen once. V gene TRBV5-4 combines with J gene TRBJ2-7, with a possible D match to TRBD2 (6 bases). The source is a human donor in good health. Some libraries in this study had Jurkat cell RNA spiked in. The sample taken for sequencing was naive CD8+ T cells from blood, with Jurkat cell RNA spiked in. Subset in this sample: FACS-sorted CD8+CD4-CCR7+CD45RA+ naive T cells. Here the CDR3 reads CASSSPEGRPAYEQYF. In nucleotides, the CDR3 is TGTGCCAGCAGCTCCCCGGAGGGTCGGCCCGCCTACGAGCAGTACTTC.